Following are 31 T cell receptor beta chains from one sample sequenced in a study of regulatory T cells in long-lasting Graves disease. Described time point: newly diagnosed GD, antithyroid drugs for less than 3 months. PBMC-extracted RNA yielded the TCR library. According to the study, TCR beta libraries were built with iRepertoire HTBI primers and CDR3-region Arm-PCR. TCRdb fed the multiplex PCR reads into MiXCR, producing one record per CDR3 protein. The top ten clones hold approximately 7.8% of a sample with over 350,000 distinct CDR3 sequences, around 16% of them seen once. This same sample was also part of a study on T cells in Graves' hyperthyroidism and ophthalmopathy.

The material sequenced was peripheral blood mononuclear cells (PBMCs), taken at new diagnosis, from a patient treated with antithyroid drugs. The origin of the receptors is a woman aged 40 to 49 with Graves disease.

The chain is built from TRBV14 and TRBJ2-3; weak D call: TRBD2 (6 bases). In germline, CDR1 is SGHDN, CDR2 FVKESK. V gave up 1 base and J gave up 0 bases, with 29 bases separating them. The CDR3 consists of 22 residues. The CDR3 nucleotides read TGTGCCAGCAGCCAAGGTGAATCCGCTATTTATGGGCAGGGAGGTAGCACAGATACGCAGTATTTT. This encodes CASSQGESAIYGQGGSTDTQYF.

This clonotype was seen repeatedly, ten times or more. The rearrangement uses TRBV10-3 and TRBJ2-1; D is undetermined. This CDR3 is 14 amino acids long. Germline assignment: CDR1 ENHRY and CDR2 SYGVKD. V was clipped by 6 bases and J by 5 bases, with 14 bases between them. The CDR3 bases are TGTGCCATCAGGGGTCTAGGGAACGACAATGAGCAGTTCTTC. Amino acid sequence: CAIRGLGNDNEQFF.

This clonotype showed up many times. The gene calls are TRBV28 and TRBJ2-1, with a tentative D call TRBD1 (7 bases). V gave up 4 bases and J gave up 2 bases, with 12 bases separating them. This CDR3 spans 15 amino acids. Germline CDR1 MDHEN, CDR2 SYDVKM. The CDR3 loop is CASSYQGGAYNEQFF. The CDR3 bases are TGTGCCAGCAGTTACCAGGGGGGAGCCTACAATGAGCAGTTCTTC. Full variable domain (missing parts from reference TRBV28 and TRBJ2-1): DVKVTQSSRYLVKRTGEKVFLECVQDMDHENMFWYRQDPGLGLRLIYFSYDVKMKEKGDIPEGYSVSREKKERFSLILESASTNQTSMYLCASSYQGGAYNEQFFGPGTRLTVL.

This clonotype was recorded at least ten times. The chain has TRBV10-2 and TRBJ2-3; unclear D gene. The germline V and J ends were trimmed by 9 bases and 0 bases, with 7 bases remaining between them. The CDR3 loop spans 12 amino acids. Germline V CDR1 and CDR2: WSHSY, SAAADI. CDR3 protein: CASGASTDTQYF. Here the CDR3 DNA reads TGCGCCAGTGGTGCTAGCACAGATACGCAGTATTTT.

The table lists this clonotype with many counts. The chain has TRBV2 and TRBJ2-2; possibly TRBD2 for D (5 bases). The CDR3 runs to 14 residues. Trimming took 6 bases from V and 3 from J, leaving 11 bases between them. Looked up from germline, CDR1 is SNHLY and CDR2 is FYNNEI. In DNA form, the CDR3 reads TGTGCCAGCAGCTGGCGGGTCGACACCGGGGAGCTGTTTTTT. It is translated as CASSWRVDTGELFF.

This clonotype showed up just once. The chain links TRBV28 to TRBJ2-1; TRBD2 agrees at 11 bases. With 3 bases clipped from V and 0 bases from J, the junction kept 7 bases outside the gene matches. CDR1 and CDR2 from the germline V gene are MDHEN and SYDVKM. CDR3 length equals 18 residues. CDR3 DNA sequence: TGTGCCAGCAGTTTTGTACTAGCGGGAGAAGGCTCCTACAATGAGCAGTTCTTC. Its translation: CASSFVLAGEGSYNEQFF.

This sequence joins TRBV29-1 and TRBJ2-6; the D gene could be TRBD1 or TRBD2 (5 bases each). There are 13 residues in the CDR3. Trimming left V 4 bases short and J 2 bases short, with 6 bases between. Germline lookup yields CDR1 SQVTM and CDR2 ANQGSEA. The CDR3 DNA is TGCAGCGTTGTGGGGGCTGGGGCCAACGTCCTGACTTTC. As protein: CSVVGAGANVLTF.

This clonotype was found many times. The rearrangement links TRBV20-1 to TRBJ2-1, with D possibly TRBD2 on 6 matching bases. CDR1 is DFQATT, CDR2 SNEGSKA, per germline (reference sequence). CDR3 length: 14 amino acids. V was cut by 0 bases and J by 3 bases, with 9 bases left in between. CDR3 DNA sequence: TGCAGTGCTAGAGATTCGCGGGACTACAATGAGCAGTTCTTC. Its translation is CSARDSRDYNEQFF.

This chain's CDR3 is CASAIGGLDYGYTF. CDR3 DNA sequence: TGTGCCAGCGCCATAGGGGGGCTGGACTATGGCTACACCTTC. The chain links TRBV27 to TRBJ1-2, with D perhaps TRBD1 (6 bases). Germline V CDR1 and CDR2: MNHEY, SMNVEV (reference sequence). This CDR3 is built from 14 residues. V was clipped by 8 bases and J by 3 bases, with 16 bases between them.

The chain has TRBV6-1 and TRBJ2-1, with 7 bases aligning to TRBD2. This CDR3 has 13 amino acids. The J segment lost 12 bases and the V segment lost 1 base, leaving 6 bases of the junction unmatched. CDR1 and CDR2 (germline): MNHNS, SASEGT. CDR3 protein: CASSEGGREMQFF. The CDR3, as DNA: TGTGCCAGCAGTGAAGGGGGGAGGGAGATGCAGTTCTTC.

This clonotype was seen only once. This chain joins TRBV5-1 and TRBJ2-7; TRBD1 aligns across 9 bases. V was pared by 4 bases and J by 5 bases, with 10 bases of the junction left unmatched. There are 15 residues in the CDR3. Germline V gene lookup returns CDR1 SGHRS and CDR2 YFSETQ. The CDR3: CASSVAPGQGNEQYF. The DNA of the CDR3 is TGCGCCAGCAGCGTGGCCCCGGGACAGGGTAACGAGCAGTACTTC.

This clonotype was observed at least ten times. This rearrangement joins TRBV2 to TRBJ2-3; maybe TRBD2 (5 bases). CDR3 size: 16 residues. Germline CDR1 is SNHLY and CDR2 is FYNNEI. Trimming removed 0 bases at V and 2 bases at J, with 12 bases between. DNA for the CDR3: TGTGCCAGCAGTGAAGCAGTGGTAGCGTACACAGATACGCAGTATTTT. It yields the protein CASSEAVVAYTDTQYF.

This clonotype was observed a few times. A read error may explain this, as a much larger clone is one base away. This chain connects TRBV6-1 to TRBJ2-5; 10 bases are a match to TRBD2. Germline V CDR1 and CDR2: MNHNS, SASEGT. The CDR3 sequence is 16 residues long. The CDR3 coding sequence is TGTGCCGGCAGTCCTCTCGAAGCGGGAGGGTCGGAGACCCAGTACTTC. This codes for CAGSPLEAGGSETQYF.

This clonotype appeared many times. The chain carries TRBV7-2 and TRBJ2-3; the D is unclear. Germline V lookup: CDR1 SGHTA, CDR2 FQGNSA. The CDR3 is 16 amino acids. The ends were cut back, 2 bases at V and 0 bases at J, with 12 bases in the middle. The chain's CDR3 is CASSLPLGLSTDTQYF. CDR3 DNA: TGTGCCAGCAGCTTACCCTTAGGGCTTAGCACAGATACGCAGTATTTT.

The V gene is TRBV4-3, the J gene TRBJ1-5; 10 bases fit TRBD1. CDR3 length: 15 residues. The V gene's germline CDR1 is LGHNA and CDR2 YSLEER. Germline trimming cut 2 bases from V and 5 bases from J; bases unmatched to any gene: 3. CDR3 amino acids: CASSQQDRGYQPQHF. The CDR3 region has the DNA TGCGCCAGCAGCCAACAGGACAGGGGGTATCAGCCCCAGCATTTT.

This clonotype was observed at least ten times. The chain is built from TRBV29-1 and TRBJ2-5, with D uncertain. The CDR3 covers 13 residues. Germline V gives CDR1 SQVTM, CDR2 ANQGSEA. With 4 bases removed from V and 0 bases from J, the gap between germline ends came to 9 bases. The CDR3 nucleotides read TGCAGCGTTGCCCGATCTTACCAAGAGACCCAGTACTTC. The encoded protein is CSVARSYQETQYF.

This clonotype was detected a few times. This chain connects TRBV5-4 to TRBJ2-5; D is unclear. This CDR3 is built from 14 residues. Germline V lookup: CDR1 SGHNT, CDR2 YYREEE (reference sequence). With 2 bases removed from V and 5 bases from J, the gap between germline ends came to 13 bases. The CDR3 protein is CASSLRDVGETQYF. The CDR3 DNA follows: TGTGCCAGCAGCTTAAGGGATGTAGGGGAGACCCAGTACTTC.

This clonotype was seen at least ten times. The rearrangement joins TRBV28 to TRBJ1-2, with TRBD1 matching over 9 bases. Per germline, CDR1 MDHEN and CDR2 SYDVKM. Trimming took 6 bases from V and 8 from J; bases not matched to a gene: 13. CDR3 size: 15 residues. CDR3 amino acids: CASSPPGTGLLGYTF. The DNA of the CDR3 is TGTGCCAGCAGCCCCCCCGGGACAGGGCTGCTCGGCTACACCTTC.

This clonotype was seen more than once but under ten times. The V call is TRBV30, the J call TRBJ2-7; 8 bases match TRBD2. The CDR3 has 13 amino acids. Losses at the gene ends were 4 bases for V and 4 bases for J; bases not matched to a gene: 6. CDR1 and CDR2 (germline): GTSNPN, SVGIG (reference sequence). The CDR3 sequence is CAWMRGARYEQYF. In nucleotides, the CDR3 is TGTGCCTGGATGCGGGGGGCGCGGTACGAGCAGTACTTC.

This clonotype was seen only a few times. This chain links TRBV6-2 or TRBV6-3 with TRBJ2-1; a weak D match, TRBD1 (6 bases). The V and J ends lost 2 bases and 2 bases respectively, with 19 bases between them. The CDR3 has 18 residues. Germline V gives CDR1 MNHEY, CDR2 SVGEGT. CDR3 amino acids: CASSYLPGQPTTYNEQFF. CDR3 DNA sequence: TGTGCCAGCAGTTACCTCCCGGGACAACCAACCACCTACAATGAGCAGTTCTTC.

This clonotype was counted many times. The chain employs TRBV28 and TRBJ2-1, with D perhaps matching TRBD2 (5 bases). The CDR3 extends over 14 amino acids. V gave up 7 bases and J gave up 7 bases, with 17 bases separating them. Germline values: CDR1 MDHEN, CDR2 SYDVKM. The CDR3 DNA reads TGTGCCAGCACCCTGGACTCCCTGTGGAATGAGCAGTTCTTC. Its translation: CASTLDSLWNEQFF.

There are a few counts of this clonotype. This chain uses TRBV28 with TRBJ2-2; 10 nucleotides align to TRBD2. CDR1 is MDHEN and CDR2 is SYDVKM in the germline V gene. J lost 1 base, V lost 3 bases, and 2 bases had no gene match. The CDR3 runs to 16 residues. The DNA for the CDR3 is TGTGCCAGCAGTTTCGCTAGCGGGGGGAACACCGGGGAGCTGTTTTTT. This encodes CASSFASGGNTGELFF. Supplemented by reference TRBV28 and TRBJ2-2, the full variable domain reads DVKVTQSSRYLVKRTGEKVFLECVQDMDHENMFWYRQDPGLGLRLIYFSYDVKMKEKGDIPEGYSVSREKKERFSLILESASTNQTSMYLCASSFASGGNTGELFFGEGSRLTVL.

This clonotype has only one observation. The likely explanation is a read error, given a far larger clone one base away. The chain carries TRBV2 and TRBJ2-4; the D gene could be TRBD1 or TRBD2 (5 bases each). V was trimmed by 6 bases and J by 13 bases, leaving 22 bases between them. Germline loops: CDR1 SNHLY, CDR2 FYNNEI. The CDR3 length is 14 residues. The CDR3 DNA reads TGTGCCAGCAGGAGGGTCAGCCAGGACAATGAGCAGTACTTC. Its protein product is CASRRVSQDNEQYF.

There are many counts of this clonotype. The chain employs TRBV29-1 and TRBJ2-7; maybe TRBD2 (5 bases). Trimming left V 6 bases short and J 0 bases short, with 12 bases between. Germline-derived CDR1 and CDR2 are SQVTM and ANQGSEA. The CDR3 contains 13 residues. CDR3 coding DNA: TGCAGCGTGGTCGGGGTCAGCTCCTACGAGCAGTACTTC. Protein product: CSVVGVSSYEQYF.

The V call is TRBV20-1, the J call TRBJ2-7; 11 bases are shared with TRBD2. Germline-derived CDR1 and CDR2 are DFQATT and SNEGSKA (reference sequence). With V trimmed by 1 base and J by 0 bases, 2 bases remained unmatched. The CDR3 runs 15 residues. The chain's CDR3 is CSARALAGGSYEQYF. In DNA form, the CDR3 reads TGCAGTGCTAGAGCCCTAGCGGGAGGCTCCTACGAGCAGTACTTC.

This clonotype was counted a few times. CDR3 protein: CASSTALAGVGFRVYEQYF. The CDR3 bases are TGTGCCAGCAGCACCGCACTAGCGGGAGTGGGTTTTCGGGTCTACGAGCAGTACTTC. The chain uses TRBV7-8 and TRBJ2-7; 11 bases fit TRBD2. Per the germline V gene, CDR1 is SGHVS and CDR2 is FQNEAQ. Germline trimming cut 5 bases from V and 3 bases from J; bases unmatched to any gene: 18. This CDR3 contains 19 residues.

This clonotype came up many times. The chain links TRBV20-1 to TRBJ2-7, with D possibly matching TRBD1 (6 bases). Germline CDR1 is DFQATT and CDR2 is SNEGSKA (reference sequence). The CDR3 spans 13 residues. With 5 bases removed from V and 0 bases from J, the gap between germline ends came to 11 bases. For the CDR3, the DNA is TGCAGTGCTCTTGGACAGAACTCCTACGAGCAGTACTTC. Encoded protein: CSALGQNSYEQYF.

This chain uses TRBV5-8 with TRBJ2-5; D gene unclear. This CDR3 is built from 15 residues. Germline-derived CDR1 and CDR2 are SGHTS and YDEGEE. Trimming stripped 1 base from V and 4 bases from J, with 14 bases between. This CDR3 reads CASSLRPPWGETQYF. CDR3 DNA sequence: TGTGCCAGCAGCTTGAGGCCCCCCTGGGGAGAGACCCAGTACTTC.

This clonotype has a count of ten or more. This may come from a read error, since a much larger clone is one base off. The rearrangement joins TRBV2 to TRBJ2-5; 7 nucleotides match TRBD2. The CDR3 is 15 residues long. CDR1 is SNHLY and CDR2 is FYNNEI in the germline V gene. CDR3 in amino acids: CAGSATTSAGETQYF. As DNA, the CDR3 is TGTGCCGGCAGTGCCACTACTAGCGCGGGGGAGACCCAGTACTTC. The full variable domain, completed using reference TRBV2 and TRBJ2-5, is EPEVTQTPSHQVTQMGQEVILRCVPISNHLYFYWYRQILGQKVEFLVSFYNNEISEKSEIFDDQFSVERPDGSNFTLKIRSTKLEDSAMYFCAGSATTSAGETQYFGPGTRLLVL.

Ten or more counts support this clonotype. The chain recombines TRBV2 with TRBJ2-7; tentatively, D is TRBD2 (6 bases). V lost 6 bases to trimming and J lost 2 bases, with 11 bases between them. Germline loops: CDR1 SNHLY, CDR2 FYNNEI. The CDR3 contains 13 residues. CDR3 residues: CASRGLATYEQYF. The DNA of the CDR3 is TGTGCCAGCAGGGGGCTAGCGACCTACGAGCAGTACTTC.

Note on this clonotype: The junction departs from the called germline gene at one end, perhaps through a read error. The CDR3 protein is CASSPRGALTGKLFF. CDR3 DNA sequence: TGTGCCAGCAGCCCTAGGGGGGCTCTTACCGGGAAGCTGTTTTTT. This chain links TRBV11-2 with TRBJ2-2; D tentatively reads TRBD1 or TRBD2 (6 bases each). Germline assignment: CDR1 SGHAT and CDR2 FQNNGV. CDR3 size: 15 residues.